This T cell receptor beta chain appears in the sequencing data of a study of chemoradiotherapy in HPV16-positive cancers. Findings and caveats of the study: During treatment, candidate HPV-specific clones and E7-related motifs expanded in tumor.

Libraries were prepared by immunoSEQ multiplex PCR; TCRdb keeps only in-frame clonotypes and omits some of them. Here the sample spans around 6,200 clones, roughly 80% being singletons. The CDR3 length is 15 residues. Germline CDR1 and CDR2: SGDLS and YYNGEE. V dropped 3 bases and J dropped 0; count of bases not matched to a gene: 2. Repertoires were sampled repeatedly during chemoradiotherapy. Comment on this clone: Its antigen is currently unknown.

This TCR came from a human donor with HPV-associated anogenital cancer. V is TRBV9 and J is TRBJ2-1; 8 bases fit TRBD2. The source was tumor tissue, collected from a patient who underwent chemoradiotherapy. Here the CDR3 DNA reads TGTGCCAGCAGCGCCGGGACTAGCTCCTACAATGAGCAGTTCTTC. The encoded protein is CASSAGTSSYNEQFF.